This T cell receptor (beta chain) is from a study of regulatory T cells in long-lasting Graves disease. CDR1 and CDR2 from the germline V gene are SQVTM and ANQGSEA. Trimming cost V 0 bases and J 4 bases; bases outside gene matches: 8. The CDR3 contains 15 residues. Time point noted: persistent/refractory GD, antithyroid drugs over 5 years with positive TRAb. PBMCs provided the RNA from which the TCR library was made. This clonotype was recorded many times. Arm-PCR with iRepertoire HTBI primers amplified the CDR3 regions for these TCR beta libraries. Each CDR3 protein is one row after TCRdb ran MiXCR on the multiplex PCR reads. The sample consists of fewer than 600,000 distinct CDR3 sequences, around a fifth of them appearing once.

V usage is TRBV29-1 and J usage is TRBJ1-1; 7 bases line up with TRBD1. The clonotype originates from a female donor with Graves disease. The source was peripheral blood mononuclear cells (PBMCs), collected when the disease was refractory, from a patient treated with antithyroid drugs. The CDR3 protein is CSVEDHYRGGTEAFF. The CDR3 region has the DNA TGCAGCGTTGAAGATCATTACAGGGGTGGCACTGAAGCTTTCTTT.